These T cell receptor beta chains were read from a single sample in a study of PD-L1 blockade in urothelial cancer. Produced via immunoSEQ multiplex PCR; TCRdb's table is partial and in-frame only. The data contain some 100,000 clones, around 92% of them singletons. The sample consisted of PBMCs, taken around atezolizumab (anti-PD-L1) treatment. The receptors shown here come from a woman older than 75 with urothelial cancer. Both conserved end residues are part of each CDR3. D genes are given only for firm matches. Clone sizes are given selectively: once, few, many, or a class where the clone is expanded.

D gene | J gene | clone size | V gene | CDR3 DNA | CDR3 protein
TRBD1 | TRBJ2-7 | - | TRBV6-5 | TGTGCCAGCAGTTCCCCCGGGACAGCTTCCTACGAGCAGTACTTC | CASSSPGTASYEQYF
TRBD1 | TRBJ2-3 | few | TRBV5-1 | TGCGCCAGCAGCCAGGGACAGATCACAGATACGCAGTATTTT | CASSQGQITDTQYF
- | TRBJ1-5 | - | TRBV28 | TGTGCCAGCAGTTGGGTACGGGGTCAGCCCCAGCATTTT | CASSWVRGQPQHF
TRBD1 | TRBJ2-2 | once | TRBV9 | TGTGCCAGCAGCAGTGGGGACAGGGTTAACACCGGGGAGCTGTTTTTT | CASSSGDRVNTGELFF
- | TRBJ2-3 | - | TRBV2 | TGTGCCAGCAGCCAGGGGACGGGACAAACAGATACGCAGTATTTT | CASSQGTGQTDTQYF
- | TRBJ2-7 | - | TRBV2 | TGTGCCAGCAGTGAATTGTCAGCGCTTATCATAAAATACGAGCAGTACTTC | CASSELSALIIKYEQYF
- | TRBJ1-5 | - | TRBV28 | TGTGCCAGCAGTTTACCGGGGGATCAGCCCCAGCATTTT | CASSLPGDQPQHF
- | TRBJ2-3 | - | TRBV15 | TGTGCCACCAGCATGTACGGGGAAACAGATACGCAGTATTTT | CATSMYGETDTQYF
- | TRBJ2-7 | - | TRBV2 | TGTGCCAGCAGTGAGAGCGTACAGGGTTACGCCTACGAGCAGTACTTC | CASSESVQGYAYEQYF
TRBD2 | TRBJ2-2 | - | TRBV29-1 | TGCAGCGTTCGGGAGGGGTACAGCGGGGAGCTGTTTTTT | CSVREGYSGELFF
- | TRBJ1-1 | - | TRBV19 | TGTGCCAGTAGCACTGACAGGATGGGACGGGCTTTCTTT | CASSTDRMGRAFF
- | TRBJ1-5 | - | TRBV27 | TGTGCCAGCAGCTACGCGGGGGGGCTTAATCAGCCCCAGCATTTT | CASSYAGGLNQPQHF
TRBD1 | TRBJ1-3 | - | TRBV5-5 | TGTGCCAGCAGCCCGACAGGGACCTCTGGAAACACCATATATTTT | CASSPTGTSGNTIYF
- | TRBJ2-2 | - | TRBV5-4 | TGTGCCAGCAGCTCCCTCGCCGTAGCCACCGGGGAGCTGTTTTTT | CASSSLAVATGELFF
TRBD2 | TRBJ2-3 | - | TRBV10-2 | TGCGCCAGCAGTGATTACAAGGGACTAGCCGACACAGATACGCAGTATTTT | CASSDYKGLADTDTQYF
- | TRBJ1-1 | - | TRBV6-6 | TGTGCCAGCAGCTCCTCGAGGGGGACTGAAGCTTTCTTT | CASSSSRGTEAFF
TRBD1 | TRBJ1-1 | - | TRBV4-2 | TGTGCCAGCAGCCAAGGCATGGGACAGGGGAACACTGAAGCTTTCTTT | CASSQGMGQGNTEAFF
- | TRBJ1-1 | - | TRBV27 | TGTGCCAGCAGTTCGAGTCAGGGGTACACTGAAGCTTTCTTT | CASSSSQGYTEAFF
- | TRBJ1-2 | - | TRBV6-1 | TGTGCCAGCAGTGAATCGCCCAGCGACTATGGCTACACCTTC | CASSESPSDYGYTF
- | TRBJ1-1 | - | TRBV10-3 | TGTGCCATCAGTGAGGAGGGTGTGAGGGCTGAAGCTTTCTTT | CAISEEGVRAEAFF
TRBD2 | TRBJ2-7 | - | TRBV28 | TGTGCCAGCAGTCTTAGCGGGAGGGTCTACGAGCAGTACTTC | CASSLSGRVYEQYF
TRBD1 | TRBJ2-3 | - | TRBV2 | TGTGCCAGCAGACAAGACAGGGGGGAATCAGATACGCAGTATTTT | CASRQDRGESDTQYF